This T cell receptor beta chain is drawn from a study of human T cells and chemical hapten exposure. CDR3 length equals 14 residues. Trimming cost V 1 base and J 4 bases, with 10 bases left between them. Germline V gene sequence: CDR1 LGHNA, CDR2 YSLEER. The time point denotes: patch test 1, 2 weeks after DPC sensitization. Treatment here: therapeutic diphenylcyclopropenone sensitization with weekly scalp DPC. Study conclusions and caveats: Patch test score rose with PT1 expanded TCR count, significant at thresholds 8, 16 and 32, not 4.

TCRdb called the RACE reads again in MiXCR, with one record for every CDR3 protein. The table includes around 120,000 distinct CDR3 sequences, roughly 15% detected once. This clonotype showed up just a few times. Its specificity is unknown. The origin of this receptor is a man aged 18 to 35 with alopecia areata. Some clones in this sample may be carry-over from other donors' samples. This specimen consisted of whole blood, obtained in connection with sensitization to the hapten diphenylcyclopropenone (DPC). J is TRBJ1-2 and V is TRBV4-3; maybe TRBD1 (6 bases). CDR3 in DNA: TGCGCCAGCAGCCAAGTTGGGGGGGCCTATGGCTACACCTTC. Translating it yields CASSQVGGAYGYTF.